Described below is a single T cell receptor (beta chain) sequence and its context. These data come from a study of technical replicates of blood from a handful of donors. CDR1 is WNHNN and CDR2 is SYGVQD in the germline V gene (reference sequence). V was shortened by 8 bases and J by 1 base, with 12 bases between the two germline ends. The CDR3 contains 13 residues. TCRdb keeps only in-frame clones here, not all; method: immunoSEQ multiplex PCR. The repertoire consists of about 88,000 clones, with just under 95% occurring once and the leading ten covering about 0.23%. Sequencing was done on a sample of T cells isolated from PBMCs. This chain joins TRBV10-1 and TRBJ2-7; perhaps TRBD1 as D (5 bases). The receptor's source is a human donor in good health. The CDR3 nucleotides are TGCGCCAGCCAGAGATCAGGGTCCTACGAGCAGTACTTC. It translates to CASQRSGSYEQYF.